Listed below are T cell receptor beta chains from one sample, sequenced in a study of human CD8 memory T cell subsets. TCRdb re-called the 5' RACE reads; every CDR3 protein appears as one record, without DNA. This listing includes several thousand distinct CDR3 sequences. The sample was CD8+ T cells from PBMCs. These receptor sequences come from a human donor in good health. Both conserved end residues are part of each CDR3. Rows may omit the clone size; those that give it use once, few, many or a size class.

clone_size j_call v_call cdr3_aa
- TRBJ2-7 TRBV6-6 CASQAFPYEQYF
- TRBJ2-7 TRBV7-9 CASSLGSSGEQYF
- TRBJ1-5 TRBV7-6 CASSLSQGGQPQHF
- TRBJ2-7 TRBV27 CASRQGAHEQYF
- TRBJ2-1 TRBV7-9 CASKPFGGEQFF
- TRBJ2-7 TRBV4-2 CASSHGLAVTYEQYF
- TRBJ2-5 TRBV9 CASSVGEARVGETQYF
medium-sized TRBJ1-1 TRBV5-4 CASSLGVNTEAFF
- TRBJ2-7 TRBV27 CASMASSYEQYF
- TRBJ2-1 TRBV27 CASSLSGDLYNEQFF
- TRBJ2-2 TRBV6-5 CASRPNKYTGELFF
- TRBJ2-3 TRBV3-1 CASSQEDESDTQYF
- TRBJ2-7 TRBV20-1 CSASPTVSYEQYF
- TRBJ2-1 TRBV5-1 CASSPGHRNEQFF
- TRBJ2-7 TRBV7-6 CASSVTERGEQYF
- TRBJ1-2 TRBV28 CASSFEGSYGYTF
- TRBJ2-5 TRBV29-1 CSVRGTGGLETQYF
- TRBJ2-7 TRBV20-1 CSGRGTGLTYEQYF
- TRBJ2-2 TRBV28 CASSLPSRGRSTGELFF
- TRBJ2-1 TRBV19 CASTPGAAGEQFF
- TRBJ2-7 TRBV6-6 CAGRDSLSYEQYF
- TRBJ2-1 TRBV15 CATSREPLPLAGIYNEQFF
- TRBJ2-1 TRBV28 CASSLWGSSTHNEQFF
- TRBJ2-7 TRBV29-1 CSVWERLGYEQYF
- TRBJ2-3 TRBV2 CASGGHTDTQYF
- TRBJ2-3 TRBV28 CASSFRTGGTQYF
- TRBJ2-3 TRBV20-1 CSARDMASGTDTQYF
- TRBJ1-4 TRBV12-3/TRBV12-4 CASSQGGEKLFF
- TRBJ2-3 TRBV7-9 CASSLGGSGPDTQYF
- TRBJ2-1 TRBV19 CASSRLAGGWNEQFF
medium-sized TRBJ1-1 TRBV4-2 CASSQGSEAFF
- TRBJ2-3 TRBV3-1 CASSPIGSGTDTQYF
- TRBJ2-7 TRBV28 CASSFRGFSDYEQYF
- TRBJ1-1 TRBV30 CAWSPGLNTEAFF
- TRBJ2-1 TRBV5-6 CASSIAGGYYGEQFF
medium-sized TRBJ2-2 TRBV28 CASSSPGTGGKSGELFF
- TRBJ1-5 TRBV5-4 CASSLAHSNQPQHF
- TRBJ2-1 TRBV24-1 CATSDFRDEQFF
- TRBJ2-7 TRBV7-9 CASSLPSGSYEQYF
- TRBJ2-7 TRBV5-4 CASSDRDRVYEQYF
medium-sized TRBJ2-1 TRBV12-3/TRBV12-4 CASSLGGFYEQFF